One and the same sample provided the 22 T cell receptor beta chains below, sequenced in a study of shared clonotypes between healthy human individuals. Assay: immunoSEQ multiplex PCR; the TCRdb copy retains only in-frame clones and omits some. Counted here are about 770,000 clones, around 77% occurring once; the ten biggest clones make up approximately 1.8%. The source material was memory CD4+ T cells sorted from blood. Subset here: CD45RA-negative fraction. Source of these receptors: a woman in her twenties or thirties in good health.

This chain joins TRBV27 and TRBJ1-2; D might be TRBD1 (5 bases). In germline, CDR1 is MNHEY, CDR2 SMNVEV (reference sequence). The CDR3 loop spans 15 amino acids. The V and J ends lost 2 bases and 4 bases respectively, with 14 bases between them. Here the CDR3 reads CASSLGPGFRYGYTF. In DNA, the CDR3 is TGTGCCAGCAGTTTAGGCCCAGGGTTTCGCTATGGCTACACCTTC.

The rearrangement joins TRBV14 to TRBJ2-7; D remains unclear. CDR3 length: 14 amino acids. Trimming removed 4 bases at V and 0 bases at J, with 10 bases between. The germline CDR1 and CDR2 sequences are SGHDN and FVKESK. CDR3 coding DNA: TGTGCCAGCAGCCCTGCCCTAAGCTCCTACGAGCAGTACTTC. Translating it yields CASSPALSSYEQYF.

This clone showed up many times. The CDR3 spells CASSSKLAYF. The DNA for the CDR3 is TGTGCCAGCAGTAGTAAACTAGCGTATTTT. The rearrangement joins TRBV2 to TRBJ2-3; maybe TRBD2 (6 bases). Per germline, CDR1 SNHLY and CDR2 FYNNEI. This CDR3 is built from 10 residues. V lost 5 bases and J lost 14, with 11 bases in between. The full variable domain, its missing parts supplied by reference TRBV2 and TRBJ2-3, is EPEVTQTPSHQVTQMGQEVILRCVPISNHLYFYWYRQILGQKVEFLVSFYNNEISEKSEIFDDQFSVERPDGSNFTLKIRSTKLEDSAMYFCASSSKLAYFGPGTRLTVL.

J is TRBJ1-1 and V is TRBV7-9; D unresolved. The CDR3 length is 13 residues. The germline V gene has CDR1 SEHNR and CDR2 FQNEAQ (reference sequence). Trimming left V 5 bases short and J 7 bases short, with 14 bases between. This CDR3 reads CASSPRVSLEAFF. CDR3 in DNA: TGTGCCAGCAGCCCTAGGGTCAGCCTTGAAGCTTTCTTT.

This clone was observed a handful of times. The chain couples TRBV2 to TRBJ2-7, with TRBD1 matching 7 bases. With 7 bases clipped from V and 2 bases from J, the junction kept 5 bases outside the gene matches. Germline loops: CDR1 SNHLY, CDR2 FYNNEI. This CDR3 contains 13 residues. The CDR3: CASNPQGPYEQYF. The CDR3, as DNA: TGTGCCAGCAACCCACAGGGGCCCTACGAGCAGTACTTC. The whole variable domain, filled in from reference TRBV2 and TRBJ2-7, reads EPEVTQTPSHQVTQMGQEVILRCVPISNHLYFYWYRQILGQKVEFLVSFYNNEISEKSEIFDDQFSVERPDGSNFTLKIRSTKLEDSAMYFCASNPQGPYEQYFGPGTRLTVT.

This sequence joins TRBV6-6 and TRBJ2-7; perhaps TRBD1 as D (6 bases). The CDR3 sequence is 15 residues long. The germline gives CDR1 MNHNY, CDR2 SVGAGI (reference sequence). V was pared by 5 bases and J by 4 bases, with 18 bases between. The CDR3 DNA follows: TGTGCCAGCAGTCCACAGACAGGTGTTGCGTACGAGCAGTACTTC. Amino acids: CASSPQTGVAYEQYF.

The chain is built from TRBV4-1 and TRBJ2-7; tentative D call: TRBD2 (6 bases). Germline lookup yields CDR1 MGHRA and CDR2 YSYEKL. The germline V and J ends were trimmed by 1 base and 2 bases, with 15 bases remaining between them. The CDR3 runs to 16 residues. The CDR3 here is CASSQGQGGPTYEQYF. The CDR3 DNA is TGCGCCAGCAGCCAAGGTCAAGGAGGGCCTACCTACGAGCAGTACTTC.

This clone was seen only a few times. The gene calls are TRBV2 and TRBJ2-2; 7 bases match TRBD1. With 4 bases clipped from V and 5 bases from J, the junction kept 4 bases outside the gene matches. The length of the CDR3 is 14 residues. Germline values: CDR1 SNHLY, CDR2 FYNNEI. The DNA for the CDR3 is TGTGCCAGCAGTGTTAGGGGGCAAACCGGGGAGCTGTTTTTT. Its translation: CASSVRGQTGELFF.

The chain couples TRBV7-2 to TRBJ2-2; possibly TRBD1 for D (6 bases). The CDR3 spans 15 residues. Germline V gene sequence: CDR1 SGHTA, CDR2 FQGNSA. V lost 5 bases to trimming and J lost 5 bases, with 15 bases between them. The CDR3 DNA sequence: TGTGCCAGCAGCCTAACAGGGCTCGGAACCGGGGAGCTGTTTTTT. Translated, it gives CASSLTGLGTGELFF. Full variable domain (remainder filled in from reference TRBV7-2 and TRBJ2-2): GAGVSQSPSNKVTEKGKDVELRCDPISGHTALYWYRQSLGQGLEFLIYFQGNSAPDKSGLPSDRFSAERTGGSVSTLTIQRTQQEDSAVYLCASSLTGLGTGELFFGEGSRLTVL.

Only a few counts were recorded for this clone. This CDR3 reads CASSLGGGRSYNEQFF. As DNA, the CDR3 is TGTGCCAGCAGCCTCGGGGGAGGGCGTTCCTACAATGAGCAGTTCTTC. The chain recombines TRBV9 with TRBJ2-1; TRBD2 aligns across 7 bases. The germline CDR1 and CDR2 sequences are SGDLS and YYNGEE. Germline trimming cut 4 bases from V and 1 base from J; bases unmatched to any gene: 8. This CDR3 contains 16 residues. The whole variable domain, filled in from reference TRBV9 and TRBJ2-1, reads DSGVTQTPKHLITATGQRVTLRCSPRSGDLSVYWYQQSLDQGLQFLIQYYNGEERAKGNILERFSAQQFPDLHSELNLSSLELGDSALYFCASSLGGGRSYNEQFFGPGTRLTVL.

The chain is built from TRBV7-9 and TRBJ2-1; D could derive from TRBD1 or TRBD2 (5 bases each). Germline V gene data show CDR1 as SEHNR and CDR2 as FQNEAQ (reference sequence). V lost 7 bases to trimming and J lost 3 bases, with 16 bases between them. The CDR3 sequence is 15 residues long. The CDR3 DNA sequence: TGTGCCAGCACCCGGGGCCTAGCCATCTACAATGAGCAGTTCTTC. Its translation is CASTRGLAIYNEQFF.

CDR3 sequence: CASSAGTVNIQYF. The CDR3 nucleotides are TGTGCCAGCAGCGCCGGGACAGTAAACATTCAGTACTTC. The rearrangement links TRBV14 to TRBJ2-4; 7 bases are a match to TRBD1. V lost 5 bases, J lost 6 bases, and 4 bases stayed unmatched. CDR3 length: 13 amino acids. Germline V gene lookup returns CDR1 SGHDN and CDR2 FVKESK.

The CDR3 nucleotides read TGTGCCAGCAGTTACACGAGACAGAATCAGCCCCAGCATTTT. Its protein is CASSYTRQNQPQHF. V usage is TRBV6-6 and J usage is TRBJ1-5, with a possible D match to TRBD1 (5 bases). This CDR3 comprises 14 residues. V lost 2 bases to trimming and J lost 4 bases, with 9 bases between them. The germline V gene encodes CDR1 MNHNY and CDR2 SVGAGI (reference sequence).

The sample holds a few counts of this clone. V gene TRBV6-1 combines with J gene TRBJ2-7; 8 bases agree with TRBD1. Germline values: CDR1 MNHNS, CDR2 SASEGT. This CDR3 is 13 amino acids long. J gave up 5 bases and V 2 bases, and 2 bases lay outside the gene matches. The CDR3 is CASSEQGANEQYF. The CDR3 DNA reads TGTGCCAGCAGTGAACAGGGGGCGAACGAGCAGTACTTC.

The gene calls are TRBV27 and TRBJ2-3, with 8 nucleotides matching TRBD2. The germline V gene has CDR1 MNHEY and CDR2 SMNVEV (reference sequence). J lost 3 bases, V lost 6 bases, and 8 bases had no gene match. The CDR3 consists of 15 residues. The CDR3 sequence: CASRKRETRTDTQYF. For the CDR3, the DNA is TGTGCCAGCAGAAAGCGGGAGACGAGGACAGATACGCAGTATTTT.

Only a few counts were recorded for this clone. The J gene is TRBJ1-5, the V gene TRBV28, with D possibly TRBD1 on 5 matching bases. Trimming left V 11 bases short and J 2 bases short, with 13 bases between. The germline V gene encodes CDR1 MDHEN and CDR2 SYDVKM. This CDR3 has 13 residues. The CDR3 spells CAATGVRNQPQHF. The CDR3 DNA is TGTGCCGCCACGGGGGTTCGCAATCAGCCCCAGCATTTT.

V and J are TRBV6-6 and TRBJ2-7, with 10 nucleotides matching TRBD1. The V and J ends lost 6 bases and 1 base, in that order; junction bases with no gene match: 6. Germline-derived CDR1 and CDR2 are MNHNY and SVGAGI (reference sequence). The CDR3 consists of 15 residues. The CDR3 DNA sequence: TGTGCCAGCAGCACCGGGACAGGGGCTTCCTACGAGCAGTACTTC. Its protein is CASSTGTGASYEQYF.

The chain recombines TRBV5-1 with TRBJ1-1; D unclear. V was cut by 8 bases and J by 1 base, with 15 bases left in between. The CDR3 length is 14 residues. Germline V lookup: CDR1 SGHRS, CDR2 YFSETQ. In DNA, the CDR3 is TGCGCCAGTTCGGGTGGGGTATCGAACACTGAAGCTTTCTTT. Its translation is CASSGGVSNTEAFF.

The rearrangement joins TRBV28 to TRBJ2-6; D uncertain. There are 14 residues in the CDR3. CDR1 is MDHEN and CDR2 is SYDVKM in the germline V gene. Trimming took off 3 bases at V and 4 bases at J, with 7 bases between the two ends. CDR3 protein: CASSLGFGANVLTF. The CDR3 region has the DNA TGTGCCAGCAGTTTGGGGTTCGGGGCCAACGTCCTGACTTTC.

The gene calls are TRBV27 and TRBJ1-5; D might be TRBD1 (5 bases). This CDR3 contains 13 residues. The ends were cut back, 7 bases at V and 5 bases at J, with 12 bases in the middle. Germline values: CDR1 MNHEY, CDR2 SMNVEV (reference sequence). The CDR3 reads CASNRTPDQPQHF. The DNA for the CDR3 is TGTGCCAGCAATAGGACACCAGATCAGCCCCAGCATTTT.

In this sample, this clone turned up a few times. Other DNA sequences within the sample encode an identical CDR3. This rearrangement joins TRBV27 to TRBJ1-3, with a tentative D call TRBD1 (5 bases). The V and J ends lost 4 bases and 7 bases respectively, with 11 bases between them. The CDR3 has 13 amino acids. Germline V CDR1 and CDR2: MNHEY, SMNVEV (reference sequence). In DNA form, the CDR3 reads TGTGCCAGCAGTTCCTCGGGGGGGAACACCATATATTTT. Amino acids: CASSSSGGNTIYF.

CDR3 amino acids: CASRPGLAHNEQFF. The CDR3 DNA is TGTGCCAGCAGGCCGGGACTAGCTCACAATGAGCAGTTCTTC. This chain uses TRBV7-2 with TRBJ2-1, with 9 bases that match TRBD2. The junction had 5 bases not matched to a gene; V was cut back by 6 bases and J by 5 bases. The germline V gene has CDR1 SGHTA and CDR2 FQGNSA. The CDR3 is made up of 14 amino acids.